The next 16 T cell receptor beta chains were all read from a single sample in a study of brain T cells in children with intractable seizures. Described time point: blood from clinic visit 5 months post-surgery; TSC patient then seizure free. Data came from immunoSEQ multiplex PCR; TCRdb stores just in-frame clones and leaves some out. The sample contains 300,000 to 400,000 clones, roughly 92% of which appear only once. The sequencing here drew on peripheral blood, taken roughly 5 months after surgery. The receptors derive from a boy under two years old with tuberous sclerosis and intractable seizures.

V is TRBV6-5 and J is TRBJ1-1; D remains unclear. Deletions cut 7 bases from V and 4 bases from J, with 13 bases between. The CDR3 spans 13 residues. CDR1 MNHEY and CDR2 SVGAGI come from the germline V gene. The CDR3 region has the DNA TGTGCCAGCAACGGGTACAGTTCCACTGAAGCTTTCTTT. The encoded protein is CASNGYSSTEAFF.

Written as DNA, the CDR3 is TGCAGCGTTCAGGACAGGGTGTGGGTGGGCTACACCTTC. Translated: CSVQDRVWVGYTF. The V gene is TRBV29-1, the J gene TRBJ1-2, with 8 positions matching TRBD1. The V gene end was trimmed by 5 bases and the J gene end by 8 bases; junction bases not matched to a gene: 10. CDR3 size: 13 residues. CDR1 is SQVTM, CDR2 ANQGSEA, per germline.

The rearrangement links TRBV2 to TRBJ1-5, with unresolved D. Trimming left V 3 bases short and J 5 bases short, with 8 bases between. This CDR3 is built from 13 residues. In germline, CDR1 is SNHLY, CDR2 FYNNEI. CDR3 nucleotides: TGTGCCAGCAGTGATACCGGTGATCAGCCCCAGCATTTT. Its translation is CASSDTGDQPQHF.

V gene TRBV6-4 combines with J gene TRBJ1-5; 8 nucleotides line up with TRBD1. The CDR3 is made up of 17 amino acids. CDR1 and CDR2 (germline): MRHNA, SNTAGT. V shed 7 bases and J 0 bases; nucleotides not matched to a gene: 11. CDR3 sequence: CASNDRGTRYSNQPQHF. The DNA of the CDR3 is TGTGCCAGCAACGACAGGGGCACCCGATATAGCAATCAGCCCCAGCATTTT.

The chain carries TRBV2 and TRBJ1-5; D remains unclear. V was shortened by 1 base and J by 9 bases, with 7 bases between the two germline ends. The CDR3 extends over 12 amino acids. In germline, CDR1 is SNHLY, CDR2 FYNNEI. CDR3 in DNA: TGTGCCAGCAGTGAAGGGTATCCGCCCCAGCATTTT. Amino acid sequence: CASSEGYPPQHF.

This sequence joins TRBV21-1 and TRBJ1-2; TRBD1 is the table's D call and was not checked against the DNA. TRBV21-1 is a pseudogene. The CDR3 extends over 16 amino acids. CDR3 coding DNA: TGTGCCAGCGGATGTTGCCCTCAGGGATGTCCCTATGGCTACACCTTC. Translation gives CASGCCPQGCPYGYTF.

This clone is a singleton in its sample. The gene calls are TRBV27 and TRBJ2-1; D call uncertain. Trimming left V 1 base short and J 0 bases short, with 13 bases between. The CDR3 is 17 amino acids. Germline-derived CDR1 and CDR2 are MNHEY and SMNVEV (reference sequence). The CDR3 loop is CASSLLDGNPSYNEQFF. The DNA of the CDR3 is TGTGCCAGCAGTTTATTAGATGGGAACCCCTCCTACAATGAGCAGTTCTTC.

This chain uses TRBV27 with TRBJ1-2; TRBD1 agrees at 9 bases. The CDR3 sequence is 14 residues long. With 5 bases clipped from V and 8 bases from J, the junction kept 9 bases outside the gene matches. The V gene's germline CDR1 is MNHEY and CDR2 SMNVEV (reference sequence). In DNA, the CDR3 is TGTGCCAGCAGTCCAAGGACAGGGGCGGGGGGCTACACCTTC. It encodes CASSPRTGAGGYTF.

The chain combines TRBV4-2 with TRBJ1-1; D remains ambiguous. The germline gives CDR1 LGHNA, CDR2 YNFKEQ. V shed 2 bases and J shed 1 base, with 14 bases lying between them. This CDR3 has 16 amino acids. DNA for the CDR3: TGTGCCAGCAGCCAATACTGGTCCTCTCCGAACACTGAAGCTTTCTTT. It yields the protein CASSQYWSSPNTEAFF.

CDR3 amino acids: CASGTSGVTGELFF. The CDR3 DNA sequence: TGTGCCAGCGGGACTAGCGGAGTCACCGGGGAGCTGTTTTTT. The J gene is TRBJ2-2, the V gene TRBV7-3, with TRBD2 matching over 11 bases. Unmatched junction bases numbered 3, after V lost 8 bases and J lost 4 bases. The CDR3 loop spans 14 amino acids. Germline values: CDR1 SGHTA, CDR2 FQGTGA.

The chain carries TRBV12-3 or TRBV12-4 and TRBJ2-7; D gene unclear. V was shortened by 3 bases and J by 2 bases, with 5 bases between the two germline ends. The CDR3 is 12 residues long. The DNA of the CDR3 is TGTGCCAGCAGTTTCACACCCTACGAGCAGTACTTC. Protein sequence: CASSFTPYEQYF.

The CDR3 coding sequence is TGTGCCAGCAGGGCCGGACTAGGTTGGAATGAGCAGTTCTTC. This translates into CASRAGLGWNEQFF. This chain joins TRBV2 and TRBJ2-1; 7 bases align to TRBD2. Trimming removed 6 bases from V and 7 bases from J; junction bases left unmatched: 9. The CDR3 consists of 14 residues. The germline CDR1 and CDR2 sequences are SNHLY and FYNNEI.

The chain is built from TRBV2 and TRBJ1-1; D is ambiguous. Between the trimmed V and J ends, which lost 3 bases and 3 bases, there was a span of 11 bases. The length of the CDR3 is 14 residues. Germline V gives CDR1 SNHLY, CDR2 FYNNEI. CDR3 sequence: CASSEGRSHTEAFF. DNA for the CDR3: TGTGCCAGCAGTGAGGGCAGGTCGCACACTGAAGCTTTCTTT.

The chain recombines TRBV7-2 with TRBJ2-7, with TRBD1 as a possible D gene (6 bases). V dropped 1 base and J dropped 2 bases, with 9 bases sitting between them. Looked up from germline, CDR1 is SGHTA and CDR2 is FQGNSA. The CDR3 extends over 14 amino acids. The CDR3 nucleotides are TGTGCCAGCAGCTTAGTCGCAGGGGCCTACGAGCAGTACTTC. This translates into CASSLVAGAYEQYF.

This chain joins TRBV21-1 and TRBJ1-1. TRBV21-1 is listed as a pseudogene. The CDR3 has 14 amino acids. The CDR3 region is CASSKALINTEAFF. The DNA of the CDR3 is TGTGCCAGCAGCAAAGCACTGATCAACACTGAAGCTTTCTTT.

The chain recombines TRBV4-1 with TRBJ2-7; D is perhaps TRBD1 (5 bases). The V end was cut by 0 bases, the J end by 2 bases, with 8 bases between. The CDR3 extends over 14 amino acids. The germline V gene encodes CDR1 MGHRA and CDR2 YSYEKL. CDR3 amino acids: CASSQEARAYEQYF. Here the CDR3 DNA reads TGCGCCAGCAGCCAAGAAGCCAGGGCCTACGAGCAGTACTTC.